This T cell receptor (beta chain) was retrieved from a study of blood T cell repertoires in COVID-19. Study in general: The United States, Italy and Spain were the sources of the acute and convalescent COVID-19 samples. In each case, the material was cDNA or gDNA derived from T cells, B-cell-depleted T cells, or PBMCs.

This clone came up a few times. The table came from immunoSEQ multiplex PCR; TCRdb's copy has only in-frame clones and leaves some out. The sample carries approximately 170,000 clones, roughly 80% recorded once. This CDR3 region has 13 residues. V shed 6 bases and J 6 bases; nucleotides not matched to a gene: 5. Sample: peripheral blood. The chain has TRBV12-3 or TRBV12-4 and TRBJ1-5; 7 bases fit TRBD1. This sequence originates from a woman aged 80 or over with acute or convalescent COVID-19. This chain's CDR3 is CASSNSGGQPQHF. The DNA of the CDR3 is TGTGCCAGCAGCAACTCAGGGGGTCAGCCCCAGCATTTT.